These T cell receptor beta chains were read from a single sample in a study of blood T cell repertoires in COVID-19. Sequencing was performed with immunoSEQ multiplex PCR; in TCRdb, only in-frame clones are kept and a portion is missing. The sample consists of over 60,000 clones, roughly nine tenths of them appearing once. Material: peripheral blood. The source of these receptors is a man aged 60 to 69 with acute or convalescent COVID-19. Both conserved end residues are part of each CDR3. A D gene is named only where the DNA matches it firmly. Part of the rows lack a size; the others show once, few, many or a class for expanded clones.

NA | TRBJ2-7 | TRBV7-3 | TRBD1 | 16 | TGTGCCAGCAGCTTAGACGCCGGGACAGGGAACTACGAGCAGTACTTC | CASSLDAGTGNYEQYF
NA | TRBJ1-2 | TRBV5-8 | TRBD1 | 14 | TGTGCCAGCAGCCGTACAGGGGAAAGCTATGGCTACACCTTC | CASSRTGESYGYTF
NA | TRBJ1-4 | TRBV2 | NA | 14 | TGTGCCAGCAGTCAAGTGTCGGTTAATGAAAAACTGTTTTTT | CASSQVSVNEKLFF
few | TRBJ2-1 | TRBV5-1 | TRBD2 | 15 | TGCGCCAGCAGCTCCGCCCAAGCTCTAGCGGGTGAGCAGTTCTTC | CASSSAQALAGEQFF
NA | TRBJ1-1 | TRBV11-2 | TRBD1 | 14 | TGTGCCAGCAGTCTACAGGGGGCCAAAGGTGAAGCTTTCTTT | CASSLQGAKGEAFF
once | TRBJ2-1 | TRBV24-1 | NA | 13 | TGTGCCACCAGCCTGACAGGCTACAATGAGCAGTTCTTC | CATSLTGYNEQFF
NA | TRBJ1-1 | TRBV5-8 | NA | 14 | TGTGCCAGCAGCTTCGGACTGCTGAACACTGAAGCTTTCTTT | CASSFGLLNTEAFF
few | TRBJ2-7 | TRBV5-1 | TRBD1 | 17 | TGCGCCAGCAGCTTGGCTTCGGACAGGGGGTTCCCCAGGCAGCAGTACTTC | CASSLASDRGFPRQQYF
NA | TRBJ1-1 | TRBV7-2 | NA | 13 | TGTGCCAGCAGCTCCTCGGGGGGAACTGAAGCTTTCTTT | CASSSSGGTEAFF
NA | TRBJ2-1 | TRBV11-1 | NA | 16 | TGTGCCAGCAGCTACGACAGCGACCTCTCCTACAATGAGCAGTTCTTC | CASSYDSDLSYNEQFF
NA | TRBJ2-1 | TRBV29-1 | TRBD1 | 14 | TGCAGCGTTCGGGGCACTGGACAGGCGACTGAGCAGTTCTTC | CSVRGTGQATEQFF
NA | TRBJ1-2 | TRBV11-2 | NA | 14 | TGTGCCAGCAGCCCCGGATCCACAGTTTATGGCTACACCTTC | CASSPGSTVYGYTF
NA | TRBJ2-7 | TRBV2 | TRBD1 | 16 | TGTGCCAGCAGTGCCGGGACAGGGGTTGTCTCCTACGAGCAGTACTTC | CASSAGTGVVSYEQYF
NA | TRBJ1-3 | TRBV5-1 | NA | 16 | TGCGCCAGCAGCTTGGACAGGGTGTTCTCTGGAAACACCATATATTTT | CASSLDRVFSGNTIYF
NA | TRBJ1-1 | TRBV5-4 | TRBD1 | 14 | TGTGCCAGCAGCCCCGGACAGGTGAACACTGAAGCTTTCTTT | CASSPGQVNTEAFF
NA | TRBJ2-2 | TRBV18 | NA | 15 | TGTGCCAGCTCACCCACCGACAGCGCCACCGGGGAGCTGTTTTTT | CASSPTDSATGELFF
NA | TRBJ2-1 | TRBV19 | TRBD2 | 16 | TGTGCCAGTAGATCGACTAGCGGGGGGGCAGACAATGAGCAGTTCTTC | CASRSTSGGADNEQFF
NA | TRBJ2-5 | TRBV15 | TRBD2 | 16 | TGTGCCACCAGCAGGGGAATATCGGGGGGGGAAGAGACCCAGTACTTC | CATSRGISGGEETQYF
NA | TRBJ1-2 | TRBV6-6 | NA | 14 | TGTGCCAGCAGAGGAACAGGGAAAGGAGATGGCTACACCTTC | CASRGTGKGDGYTF
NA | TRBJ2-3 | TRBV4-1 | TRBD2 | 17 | TGCGCCAGCAGCCCCTATGGACTAGCGGGGGTGACAGATACGCAGTATTTT | CASSPYGLAGVTDTQYF
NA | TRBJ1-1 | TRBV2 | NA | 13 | TGTGCCAGCAGTGTCGGGGAGAACACTGAAGCTTTCTTT | CASSVGENTEAFF
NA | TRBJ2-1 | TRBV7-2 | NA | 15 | TGTGCCAGCAGCCCCCAAAAGGCGGTGTTGAATGAGCAGTTCTTC | CASSPQKAVLNEQFF
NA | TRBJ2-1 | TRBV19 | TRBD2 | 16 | TGTGCCAGTAGTGCCTCGGGACTAGGCACCTACAATGAGCAGTTCTTC | CASSASGLGTYNEQFF
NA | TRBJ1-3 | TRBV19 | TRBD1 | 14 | TGTGCCAGTAGCCCCGGGACAGTGGGAAACACCATATATTTT | CASSPGTVGNTIYF
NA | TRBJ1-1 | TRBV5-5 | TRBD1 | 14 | TGTGCCAGCAGCTTCGACAGGGGGTACACTGAAGCTTTCTTT | CASSFDRGYTEAFF
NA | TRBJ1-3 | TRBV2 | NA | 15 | TGTGCCAGCAGCCTTTCAATCTCTGTGGCAAACACCATATATTTT | CASSLSISVANTIYF
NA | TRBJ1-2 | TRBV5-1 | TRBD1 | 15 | TGCGCCAGCAGCCCGGGGACAGGCCGATCCTGGGGCTACACCTTC | CASSPGTGRSWGYTF
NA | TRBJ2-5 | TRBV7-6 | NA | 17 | TGTGCCAGCAGCTTAAGGCCGGGGAGGCAGGACAAAGAGACCCAGTACTTC | CASSLRPGRQDKETQYF
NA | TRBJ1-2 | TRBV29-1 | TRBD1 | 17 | TGCAGCGTTGGAGCCGTCCCCGGGACAGGGGTTAACTATGGCTACACCTTC | CSVGAVPGTGVNYGYTF
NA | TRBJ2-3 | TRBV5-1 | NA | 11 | TGCGCCAGCCGCGAGGCAGATACGCAGTATTTT | CASREADTQYF
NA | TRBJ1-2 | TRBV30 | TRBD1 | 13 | TGTGCCTGGAGGACAGGGGGGTTTTATGGCTACACCTTC | CAWRTGGFYGYTF
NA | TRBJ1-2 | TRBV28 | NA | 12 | TGTGCCAGCACGGGACACCCCTATGGCTACACCTTC | CASTGHPYGYTF
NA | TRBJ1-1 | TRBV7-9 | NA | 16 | TGTGCCAGCAGCCCCTGGGGGAGGGAAGGGACCACTGAAGCTTTCTTT | CASSPWGREGTTEAFF
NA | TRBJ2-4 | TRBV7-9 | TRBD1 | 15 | TGTGCCAGCAGCAGAGGGACAGGGACCAAAAACATTCAGTACTTC | CASSRGTGTKNIQYF
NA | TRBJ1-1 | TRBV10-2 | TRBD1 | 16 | TGCGCCAGCAGCGAATTACCGACAGGGAGTGGAACTGAAGCTTTCTTT | CASSELPTGSGTEAFF
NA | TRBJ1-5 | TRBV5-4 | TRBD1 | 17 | TGTGCCAGCAGCTTGACAACAGGGGTAGAAGGCCATCAGCCCCAGCATTTT | CASSLTTGVEGHQPQHF
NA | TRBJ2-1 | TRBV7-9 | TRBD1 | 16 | TGTGCCAGCAGCCCCCGGACAGGGGTTGGGTACAATGAGCAGTTCTTC | CASSPRTGVGYNEQFF
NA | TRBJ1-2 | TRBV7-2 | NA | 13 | TGTGCCAGCAGCCCTATACAGACTAGTGGCTACACCTTC | CASSPIQTSGYTF
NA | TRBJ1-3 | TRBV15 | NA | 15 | TGTGCCACCAGTTTGGGTTCAGGCTCTGGAAACACCATATATTTT | CATSLGSGSGNTIYF
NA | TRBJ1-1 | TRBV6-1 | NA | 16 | TGTGCCAGCAGTGAAGTTATGAGGGCGAGTCACACTGAAGCTTTCTTT | CASSEVMRASHTEAFF
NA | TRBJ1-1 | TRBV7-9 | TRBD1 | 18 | TGTGCCAGCAGCTTAGTAGGCTCGGGACAGGGTTTCAACACTGAAGCTTTCTTT | CASSLVGSGQGFNTEAFF
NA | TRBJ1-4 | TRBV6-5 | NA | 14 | TGTGCCAGCAGCTCACAGGGAGTTAATGAAAAACTGTTTTTT | CASSSQGVNEKLFF
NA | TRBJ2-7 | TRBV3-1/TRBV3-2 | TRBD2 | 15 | TGTGCCAGCAGCCAAGGGGGAGGGGCTCCCTACGAGCAGTACTTC | CASSQGGGAPYEQYF
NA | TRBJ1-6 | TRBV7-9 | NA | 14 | TGTGCCAGCAGCTACGGACCGGGGGATTCACCCCTCCACTTT | CASSYGPGDSPLHF
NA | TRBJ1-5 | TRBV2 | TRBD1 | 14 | TGTGCCAGCAGTTCCCGGACAGGGAGCCAGCCCCAGCATTTT | CASSSRTGSQPQHF
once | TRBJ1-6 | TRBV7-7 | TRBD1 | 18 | TGTGCTAGCAGCTTAGGGGGCCGGGGGGACTCCTATAATTCACCCCTCCACTTT | CASSLGGRGDSYNSPLHF
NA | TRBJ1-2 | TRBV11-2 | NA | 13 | TGTGCCAGCAGCTTAAGCCTTAACTATGGCTACACCTTC | CASSLSLNYGYTF
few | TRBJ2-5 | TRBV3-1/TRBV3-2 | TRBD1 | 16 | TGTGCCAGCAGCCAAGATGCCTTTACAGGGGGAGAGACCCAGTACTTC | CASSQDAFTGGETQYF
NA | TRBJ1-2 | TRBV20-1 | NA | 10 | TGCAGTGCTAGTCAATATGGCTACACCTTC | CSASQYGYTF
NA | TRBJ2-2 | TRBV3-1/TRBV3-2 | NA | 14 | TGTGCCAGCAGCTTCCTCCGTGAGACCGGGGAGCTGTTTTTT | CASSFLRETGELFF
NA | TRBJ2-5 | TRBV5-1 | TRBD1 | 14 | TGCGCCAGCAGCCCGGGACAGAACGAAGAGACCCAGTACTTC | CASSPGQNEETQYF
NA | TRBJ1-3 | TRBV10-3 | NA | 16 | TGTGCCATCAGTGAGGAGACGGGGGTTGGTGGAAACACCATATATTTT | CAISEETGVGGNTIYF
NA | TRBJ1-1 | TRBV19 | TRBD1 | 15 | TGTGCCAGTAGTGGTCCGGACAGGATGAACACTGAAGCTTTCTTT | CASSGPDRMNTEAFF
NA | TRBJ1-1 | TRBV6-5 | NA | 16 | TGTGCCAGCAGTTACTCCCCGGGGCCCGGGGGGACTGAAGCTTTCTTT | CASSYSPGPGGTEAFF
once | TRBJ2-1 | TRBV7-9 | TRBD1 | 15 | TGTGCCAGCAGCTCCCCAGGACAGGGTTGGAATGAGCAGTTCTTC | CASSSPGQGWNEQFF
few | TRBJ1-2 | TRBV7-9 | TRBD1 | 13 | TGTGCCAGCAGCTTGGGGACAGGGACCGGCTACACCTTC | CASSLGTGTGYTF
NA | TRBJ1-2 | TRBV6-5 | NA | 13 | TGTGCCAGCAGGCCAGGGGTCCGAGGGGGCTACACCTTC | CASRPGVRGGYTF
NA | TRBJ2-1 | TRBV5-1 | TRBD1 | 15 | TGCGCCAGCAGCTTATCTGACAGGGGTACCGATGAGCAGTTCTTC | CASSLSDRGTDEQFF
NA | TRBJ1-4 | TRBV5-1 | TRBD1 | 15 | TGCGCCAGCAGCGATCAGGGGGCAAGGGGTGAAAAACTGTTTTTT | CASSDQGARGEKLFF